The source of this T cell receptor beta chain is a study of blood T cell repertoires in COVID-19. Study at large: Material from acute and convalescent COVID-19 was sourced from the United States, Italy and Spain. In each case, the material was cDNA or gDNA derived from T cells, B-cell-depleted T cells, or PBMCs.

Source study methods: From reference gene primer amplification, estimates of nucleated cell counts were derived. Libraries were prepared by immunoSEQ multiplex PCR; TCRdb keeps only in-frame clonotypes and omits some of them. V and J calls and clone size are those listed in that table; D and trimming were worked out from the DNA. The sample yields about 66,000 clones, 70% to 85% seen once. The source material was peripheral blood. This TCR came from a man aged 60-69 years with acute or convalescent COVID-19.

CDR3 in amino acids: CASSPRQGPGEKLFF. Here the CDR3 DNA reads TGTGCCAGTAGTCCTCGACAGGGTCCGGGTGAAAAACTGTTTTTT. V and J are TRBV19 and TRBJ1-4, with 7 positions matching TRBD1. The CDR3 totals 15 residues. V shed 5 bases, J shed 7 bases, and the junction held 10 bases outside the gene matches. Per the germline V gene, CDR1 is LNHDA and CDR2 is SQIVND (reference sequence).